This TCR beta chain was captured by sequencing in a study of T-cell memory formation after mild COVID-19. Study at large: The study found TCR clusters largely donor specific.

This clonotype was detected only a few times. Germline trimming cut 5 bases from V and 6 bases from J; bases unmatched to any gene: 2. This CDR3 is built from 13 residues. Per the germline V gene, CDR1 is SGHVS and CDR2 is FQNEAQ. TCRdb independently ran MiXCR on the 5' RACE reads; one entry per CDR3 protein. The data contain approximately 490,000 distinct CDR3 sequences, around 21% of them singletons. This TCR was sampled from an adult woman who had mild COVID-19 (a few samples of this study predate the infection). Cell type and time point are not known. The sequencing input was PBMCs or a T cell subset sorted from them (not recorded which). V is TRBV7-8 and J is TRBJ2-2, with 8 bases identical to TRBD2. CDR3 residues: CASSGTSSGELFF. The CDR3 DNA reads TGTGCCAGCAGCGGGACTAGTTCCGGGGAGCTGTTTTTT.